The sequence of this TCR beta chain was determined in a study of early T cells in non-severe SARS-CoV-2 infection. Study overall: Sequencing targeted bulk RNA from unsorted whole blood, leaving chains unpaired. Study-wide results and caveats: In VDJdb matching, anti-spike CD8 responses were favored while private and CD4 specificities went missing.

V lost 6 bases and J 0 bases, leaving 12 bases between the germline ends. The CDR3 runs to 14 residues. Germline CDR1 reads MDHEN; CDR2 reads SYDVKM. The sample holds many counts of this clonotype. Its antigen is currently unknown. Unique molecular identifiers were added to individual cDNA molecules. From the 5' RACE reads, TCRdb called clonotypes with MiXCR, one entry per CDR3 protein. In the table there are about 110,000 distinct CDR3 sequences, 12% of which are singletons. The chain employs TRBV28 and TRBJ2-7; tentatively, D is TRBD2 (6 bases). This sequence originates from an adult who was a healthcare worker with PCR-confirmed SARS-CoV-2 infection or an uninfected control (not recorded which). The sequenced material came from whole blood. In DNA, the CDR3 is TGTGCCAGCAGCAGAGCGGGCCTCTCCTACGAGCAGTACTTC. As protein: CASSRAGLSYEQYF.